A selection of T cell receptor beta chains follows, all from one sample in a study of blood T cell repertoires in COVID-19. Method: immunoSEQ multiplex PCR; TCRdb's copy keeps in-frame clones and lacks some. The table records about 74,000 clones, approximately 78% of them present only once. Sequenced material: peripheral blood. The receptors originated from a human donor in a cohort sampled during active COVID-19. Each CDR3 is given with its conserved first and last residue. A D gene is named only where the DNA matches it firmly. Clone size, where shown, is once, few, many, or a class for clones that have expanded.

j_call,clone_size,v_call,d_call,cdr3_length,cdr3_nt,cdr3_aa
TRBJ1-2,few,TRBV6-5,.,15,TGTGCCAGCAGTTACTCAGGGGCGGCTAACTATGGCTACACCTTC,CASSYSGAANYGYTF
TRBJ2-7,.,TRBV28,TRBD2,15,TGTGCCAGCAAAAGGGGGACTAGCGGGACCTACGAGCAGTACTTC,CASKRGTSGTYEQYF
TRBJ2-7,.,TRBV19,TRBD1,14,TGTGCCACCCGGGGACAGGGGGCAACGAACGAGCAGTACTTC,CATRGQGATNEQYF
TRBJ2-7,.,TRBV30,TRBD1,14,TGTGCCTGGAGTCCGGACAGGGCCCCCTACGAGCAGTACTTC,CAWSPDRAPYEQYF
TRBJ2-7,.,TRBV28,TRBD2,16,TGTGCCAGCAGTGAGGTTCGTGCTAGCGGATCCTACGAGCAGTACTTC,CASSEVRASGSYEQYF
TRBJ2-7,once,TRBV2,TRBD2,14,TGTGCCAGCAGATGGACTAGCGGAGGGAACGAGCAGTACTTC,CASRWTSGGNEQYF
TRBJ2-3,.,TRBV29-1,.,15,TGCAGCGTTGAAGATGTTTCCAGGGCCCCAGATACGCAGTATTTT,CSVEDVSRAPDTQYF
TRBJ2-7,.,TRBV28,TRBD2,15,TGTGCCAGCAGAACAACCGGGACTAGCGTTCCCGAGCAGTACTTC,CASRTTGTSVPEQYF
TRBJ1-6,.,TRBV27,.,13,TGTGCCAGCAGATCAGATTATAATTCACCCCTCCACTTT,CASRSDYNSPLHF
TRBJ2-7,.,TRBV7-9,TRBD1,15,TGTGCCAGCAGCCCCTGGGACAGGGGCCATTACGAGCAGTACTTC,CASSPWDRGHYEQYF
TRBJ2-7,once,TRBV27,.,12,TGTGCCAGCTTAGCGAGCTCCTACGAGCAGTACTTC,CASLASSYEQYF
TRBJ2-2,few,TRBV4-2,TRBD2,17,TGTGCCAGCAGCCAAGAGGTACTAGCGGGGCGCACCGGGGAGCTGTTTTTT,CASSQEVLAGRTGELFF
TRBJ2-1,.,TRBV5-1,.,15,TGCGCCAGCAGCTTGGAATCATCTAGGTACAATGAGCAGTTCTTC,CASSLESSRYNEQFF
TRBJ1-2,few,TRBV28,TRBD1,14,TGTGCCAGCAGTGCCACCGGGACAGGGGGCAGGTACACCTTC,CASSATGTGGRYTF
TRBJ2-6,.,TRBV5-6,.,13,TGTGCCAGCAGCTTTATGGGGGCCAACGTCCTGACTTTC,CASSFMGANVLTF
TRBJ2-7,.,TRBV5-4,TRBD1,15,TGTGCCAGCAGCCGGCCCGGTGACAGGGGGCGGGAGCAGTACTTC,CASSRPGDRGREQYF
TRBJ2-5,.,TRBV5-1,TRBD2,20,TGCGCCAGCAGCTTGGCGTTACAGGGAAAACTAGCGGGAGAAGGAGAGACCCAGTACTTC,CASSLALQGKLAGEGETQYF
TRBJ1-5,.,TRBV4-1,.,15,TGCGCCAGCAGTTTCCAGGCGGGTAGCAATCAGCCCCAGCATTTT,CASSFQAGSNQPQHF
TRBJ1-2,.,TRBV5-4,.,13,TGTGCCAGCAGCGCCGGCCGCGAGGGCGGCTACACCTTC,CASSAGREGGYTF
TRBJ2-5,.,TRBV7-2,TRBD1,16,TGTGCCAGCAGCTTAGATAAACGACAGGGTCGGGAGACCCAGTACTTC,CASSLDKRQGRETQYF
TRBJ1-6,.,TRBV3-1/TRBV3-2,.,13,TGTGCCAGCAGCCACGAGGTGAATTCACCCCTCCACTTT,CASSHEVNSPLHF
TRBJ2-7,.,TRBV21-1,.,15,TGTGCCAGCAGCACCCCGGGACAGGGGGCCTACGAGCAGTACTTC,CASSTPGQGAYEQYF
TRBJ1-5,.,TRBV7-9,.,15,TGTGCCAGCAGCCGTCCGGGGTCAGGCAATCAGCCCCAGCATTTT,CASSRPGSGNQPQHF
TRBJ2-1,.,TRBV18,TRBD2,17,TGTGCCAGCTCACCACCGTATCCTAGCGGGGGGTACAATGAGCAGTTCTTC,CASSPPYPSGGYNEQFF
TRBJ2-7,.,TRBV4-2,.,11,TGTGCCAGCAGCCAGCGGGGCGAGCAGTACTTC,CASSQRGEQYF
TRBJ1-4,.,TRBV3-1/TRBV3-2,.,15,TGTGCCAGCAGCCAAGAAACAGGGTCTAATGAAAAACTGTTTTTT,CASSQETGSNEKLFF
TRBJ1-1,.,TRBV19,.,13,TGTGCCAGTAATACGAGAAGTGACACTGAAGCTTTCTTT,CASNTRSDTEAFF
TRBJ2-7,.,TRBV28,.,14,TGTGCCAGCAGCCAACCGGGGGTGTCCTACGAGCAGTACTTC,CASSQPGVSYEQYF